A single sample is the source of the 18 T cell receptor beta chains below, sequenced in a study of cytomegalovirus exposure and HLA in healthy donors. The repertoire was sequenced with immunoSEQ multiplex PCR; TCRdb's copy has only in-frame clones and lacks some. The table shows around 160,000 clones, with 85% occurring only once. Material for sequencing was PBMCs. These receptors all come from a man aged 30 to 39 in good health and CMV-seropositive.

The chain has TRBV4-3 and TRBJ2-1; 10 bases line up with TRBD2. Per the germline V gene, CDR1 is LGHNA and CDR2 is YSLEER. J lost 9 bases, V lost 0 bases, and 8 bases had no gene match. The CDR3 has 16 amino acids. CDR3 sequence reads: CASSQDVNSGGREQFF. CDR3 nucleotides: TGCGCCAGCAGCCAAGATGTTAATAGCGGGGGGCGTGAGCAGTTCTTC.

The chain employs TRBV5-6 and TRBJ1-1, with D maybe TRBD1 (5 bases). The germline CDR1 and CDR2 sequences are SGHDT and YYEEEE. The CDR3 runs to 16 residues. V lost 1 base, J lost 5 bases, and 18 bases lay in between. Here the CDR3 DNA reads TGTGCCAGCAGCTTGTGGGGGGGTCGGGGATGGACTGAAGCTTTCTTT. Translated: CASSLWGGRGWTEAFF.

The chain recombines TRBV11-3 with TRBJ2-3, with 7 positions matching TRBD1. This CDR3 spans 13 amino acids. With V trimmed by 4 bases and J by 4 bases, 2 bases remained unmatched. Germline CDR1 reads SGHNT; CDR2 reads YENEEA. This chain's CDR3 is CASSSQGADTQYF. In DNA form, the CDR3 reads TGTGCCAGCAGCTCGCAGGGGGCAGATACGCAGTATTTT.

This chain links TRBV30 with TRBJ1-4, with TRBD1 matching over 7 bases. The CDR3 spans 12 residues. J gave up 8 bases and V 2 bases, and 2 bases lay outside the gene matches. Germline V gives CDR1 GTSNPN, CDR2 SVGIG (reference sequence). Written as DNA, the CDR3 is TGTGCCTGGAGTCAACAGGGGGAAAAACTGTTTTTT. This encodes CAWSQQGEKLFF.

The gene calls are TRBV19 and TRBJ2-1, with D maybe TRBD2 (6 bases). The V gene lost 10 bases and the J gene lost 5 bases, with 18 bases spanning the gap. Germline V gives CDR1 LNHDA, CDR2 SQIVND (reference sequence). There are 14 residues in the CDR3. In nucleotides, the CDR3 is TGTGCCACAAAGCGACTAGGAGGGCACAATGAGCAGTTCTTC. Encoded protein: CATKRLGGHNEQFF.

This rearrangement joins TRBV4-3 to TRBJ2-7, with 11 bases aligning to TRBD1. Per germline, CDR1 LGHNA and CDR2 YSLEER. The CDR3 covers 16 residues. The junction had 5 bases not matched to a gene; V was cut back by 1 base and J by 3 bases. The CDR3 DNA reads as TGCGCCAGCAGCCAAGCTACCGGGACAGGGGGCTACGAGCAGTACTTC. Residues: CASSQATGTGGYEQYF.

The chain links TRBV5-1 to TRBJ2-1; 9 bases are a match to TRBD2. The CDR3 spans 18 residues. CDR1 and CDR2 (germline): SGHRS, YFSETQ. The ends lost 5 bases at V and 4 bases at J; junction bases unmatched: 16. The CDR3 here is CASRTSGTGIRSYNEQFF. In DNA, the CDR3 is TGCGCCAGCAGGACTAGCGGAACCGGAATACGTTCATACAATGAGCAGTTCTTC.

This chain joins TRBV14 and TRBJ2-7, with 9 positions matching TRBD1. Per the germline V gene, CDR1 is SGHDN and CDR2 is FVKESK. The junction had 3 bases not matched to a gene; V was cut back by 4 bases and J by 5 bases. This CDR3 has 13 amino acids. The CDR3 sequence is CASSRGQGHEQYF. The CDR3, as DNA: TGTGCCAGCAGCCGGGGACAGGGCCACGAGCAGTACTTC.

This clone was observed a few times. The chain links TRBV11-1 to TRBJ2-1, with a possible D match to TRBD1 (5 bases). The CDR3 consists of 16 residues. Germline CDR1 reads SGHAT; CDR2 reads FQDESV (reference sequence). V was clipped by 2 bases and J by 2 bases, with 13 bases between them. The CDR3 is CASSLSRAITYNEQFF. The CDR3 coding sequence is TGTGCCAGCAGCTTAAGCAGGGCTATTACCTACAATGAGCAGTTCTTC.

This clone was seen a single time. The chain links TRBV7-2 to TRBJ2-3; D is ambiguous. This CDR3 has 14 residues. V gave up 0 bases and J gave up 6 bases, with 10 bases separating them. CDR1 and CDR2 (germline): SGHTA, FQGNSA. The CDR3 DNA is TGTGCCAGCAGCTTAGCTTATTCTCGGGATACGCAGTATTTT. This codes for CASSLAYSRDTQYF.

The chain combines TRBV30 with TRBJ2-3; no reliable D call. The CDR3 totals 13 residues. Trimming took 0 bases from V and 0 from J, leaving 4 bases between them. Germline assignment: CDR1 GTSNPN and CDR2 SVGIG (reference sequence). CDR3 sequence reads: CAWSVQSTDTQYF. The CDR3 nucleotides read TGTGCCTGGAGTGTACAAAGCACAGATACGCAGTATTTT. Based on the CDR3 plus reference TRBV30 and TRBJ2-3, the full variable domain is SQTIHQWPATLVQPVGSPLSLECTVEGTSNPNLYWYRQAAGRGLQLLFYSVGIGQISSEVPQNLSASRPQDRQFILSSKKLLLSDSGFYLCAWSVQSTDTQYFGPGTRLTVL.

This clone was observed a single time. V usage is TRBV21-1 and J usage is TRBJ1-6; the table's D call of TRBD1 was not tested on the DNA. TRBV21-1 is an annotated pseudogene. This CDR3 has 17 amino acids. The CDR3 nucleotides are TGTGCCAGCAGCGACCATCCCCAGGGCTCCTCGAATTCACCCCTCCACTTT. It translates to CASSDHPQGSSNSPLHF.

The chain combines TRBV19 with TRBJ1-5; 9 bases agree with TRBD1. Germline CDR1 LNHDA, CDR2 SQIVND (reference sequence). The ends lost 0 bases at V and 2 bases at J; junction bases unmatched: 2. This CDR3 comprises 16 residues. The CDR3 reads CASSIEGQGGNQPQHF. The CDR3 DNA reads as TGTGCCAGTAGTATAGAGGGACAGGGAGGCAATCAGCCCCAGCATTTT.

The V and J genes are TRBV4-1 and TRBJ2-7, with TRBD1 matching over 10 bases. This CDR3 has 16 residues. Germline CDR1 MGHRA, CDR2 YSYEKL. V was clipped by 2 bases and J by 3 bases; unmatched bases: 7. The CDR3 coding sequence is TGCGCCAGCAGCCAATTTAGGGGACAGGGGAACTACGAGCAGTACTTC. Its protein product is CASSQFRGQGNYEQYF.

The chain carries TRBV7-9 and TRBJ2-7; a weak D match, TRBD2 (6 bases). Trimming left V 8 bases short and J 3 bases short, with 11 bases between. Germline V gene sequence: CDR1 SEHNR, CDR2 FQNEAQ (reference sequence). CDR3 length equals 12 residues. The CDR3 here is CASGRGNYEQYF. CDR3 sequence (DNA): TGTGCCAGCGGTCGGGGGAACTACGAGCAGTACTTC.

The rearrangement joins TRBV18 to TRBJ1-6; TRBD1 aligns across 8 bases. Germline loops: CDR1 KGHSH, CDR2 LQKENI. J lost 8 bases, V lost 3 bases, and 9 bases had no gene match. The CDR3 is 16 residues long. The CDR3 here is CASSPDWTGPDSPLHF. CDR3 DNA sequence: TGTGCCAGCTCACCGGATTGGACAGGGCCTGATTCACCCCTCCACTTT.

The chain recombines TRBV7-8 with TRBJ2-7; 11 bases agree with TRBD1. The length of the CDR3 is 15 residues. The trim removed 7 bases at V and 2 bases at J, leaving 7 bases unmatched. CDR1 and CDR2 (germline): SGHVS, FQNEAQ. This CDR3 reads CASTWGQGGTYEQYF. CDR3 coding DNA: TGTGCCAGCACTTGGGGACAGGGGGGAACCTACGAGCAGTACTTC.

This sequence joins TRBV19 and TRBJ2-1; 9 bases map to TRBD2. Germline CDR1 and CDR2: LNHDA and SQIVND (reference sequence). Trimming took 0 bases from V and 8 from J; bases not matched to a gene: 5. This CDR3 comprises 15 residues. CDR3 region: CASSIDAGGPYEQFF. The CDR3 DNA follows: TGTGCCAGTAGTATAGATGCGGGGGGGCCATATGAGCAGTTCTTC.